This T cell receptor beta chain was captured by sequencing in a study of T-cell reconstitution after alpha-beta-depleted transplantation in children. Whole-study findings and limits: Where some patients showed high TCRbeta diversity at day 60, it came from recipient T cells and thymic progenitors that had survived.

This clonotype has ten or more counts. No antigen is known for it. The ends were cut back, 5 bases at V and 0 bases at J, with 14 bases in the middle. The CDR3 is made up of 15 amino acids. Unique molecular identifiers featured in how the TCRbeta library was prepared. TCRdb re-called the PCR reads through MiXCR, storing one row per CDR3 protein. The sample includes 450,000 to 600,000 distinct CDR3 sequences, 10% to 15% of them seen just once. The receptor was derived from a male patient aged 10 to 17 who had a stem cell transplant for acute myeloid leukemia, so the T cells may come from the graft donor. The sequencing used PBMCs, mostly from graft donor cells, collected 360 days after TCRalphabeta/CD19-depleted stem cell transplant. The chain combines TRBV12-3 or TRBV12-4 with TRBJ2-7; D call uncertain. CDR3 region: CASSPGDMSSYEQYF. Written as DNA, the CDR3 is TGTGCCAGCAGTCCTGGTGATATGAGCTCCTACGAGCAGTACTTC.